This T cell receptor (beta chain) was identified during a study of CD8+ T cells in alopecia areata. On the study more broadly: Donor skin was harvested from 6-12-month-old C3H/HeJ mice with spontaneous alopecia and grafted onto approximately 7-11-week-old female C3H/HeJ recipients. Study outcomes and limitations: TCRs were shared less clearly across patients than in mice, possibly for HLA-related reasons. Lesional scalp exceeded normal scalp in clonality, especially in alopecia totalis/universalis. Scalp samples also contribute reads from the resident alphabeta T cells found in normal skin.

Trimming pared 2 bases from V and 2 bases from J, leaving 7 bases between. The CDR3 is made up of 14 amino acids. Germline assignment: CDR1 NNHDY and CDR2 SYVADS. Investigators isolated RNA and reverse transcribed it into cDNA to act as the sequencing template. Sequencing used immunoSEQ multiplex PCR; TCRdb keeps in-frame clones, though not all of them. Singletons are absent from the sample, which has around 100,000 clones. The table lists this clone with many counts. What it recognizes is unknown. Germline and genes: mouse. The read falls 4 residues short of the CDR3 end, and the missing part is taken from the germline J gene.

This TCR came from a C3H/HeJ mouse with alopecia areata. The strain's MHC: H2-k. The rearrangement links TRBV13-3 to TRBJ1-4; D unclear. Sequenced: lesional skin. The chain's CDR3 is CASSEDTSNERLFF. The DNA read from the CDR3 is TGTGCCAGCAGTGAAGACACATCCAACGAA.